The clone carrying this T cell receptor (beta chain) has only one observation. The sample belongs to a study of T cell changes during pregnancy in multiple sclerosis. Produced via immunoSEQ multiplex PCR; TCRdb's table is partial and in-frame only. The sample shows 65,000 to 85,000 clones, around 94% of them seen only once. This CDR3 region has 16 residues. With V trimmed by 0 bases and J by 2 bases, 3 bases remained unmatched. CDR1 is SGHRS and CDR2 is YFSETQ in the germline V gene. The V gene is TRBV5-1, the J gene TRBJ2-1, with 9 bases that match TRBD2. This TCR was recovered from a female donor in good health, enrolled as a control in a pregnancy study. Material: peripheral blood, obtained in the second trimester of pregnancy. The CDR3 loop reads CASSLVAGGTYNEQFF. CDR3 nucleotides: TGCGCCAGCAGCTTGGTCGCGGGAGGGACCTACAATGAGCAGTTCTTC.